The sequence of this T cell receptor beta chain was determined in a study of response to subunit inactivated influenza vaccine. Germline CDR1 reads SGDLS; CDR2 reads YYNGEE. V was pared by 0 bases and J by 0 bases, with 7 bases between. The CDR3 is 14 amino acids. About this clonotype: The antigen is unknown.

General study findings and limits: Each seasonal influenza vaccination, the authors suggested, recruits few new T cells.

MiXCR, run by TCRdb on the RT-PCR reads, gives a single entry per CDR3 protein. Of 450,000 to 700,000 distinct CDR3 sequences in the sample, 14% are singletons; the top ten hold around 10%. This clonotype was obtained from a man aged 50 or older who received an inactivated influenza vaccine. The chain carries TRBV9 and TRBJ2-7; D ambiguous. Sequencing used PBMCs from blood, obtained 11 to 12 days after vaccination. The CDR3 reads CASSVGLFSYEQYF. CDR3 DNA sequence: TGTGCCAGCAGCGTAGGCCTATTCTCCTACGAGCAGTACTTC.